Listed below are T cell receptor beta chains from one sample, sequenced in a study of OX40 agonist ivuxolimab in advanced cancers. Clones were read by immunoSEQ multiplex PCR, and TCRdb kept only the in-frame ones, dropping some. Among approximately 62,000 clones listed, 85% to 95% were seen once. Sequenced material: CD4+ or CD8+ T cells sorted from blood, taken in a trial of the OX40 agonist ivuxolimab. The receptors here all came from an adult with an advanced solid tumor such as melanoma, head and neck, liver or kidney cancer. Both conserved end residues are part of each CDR3. A D gene is named only where the DNA matches it firmly. Not all rows give a size; the values are once, few, many and, for expanded clones, a class.

V gene	D gene	J gene	CDR3 length	clone size	CDR3 protein	CDR3 DNA
TRBV7-8	.	TRBJ2-7	12	.	CASSLAGREQYF	TGTGCCAGCAGCTTAGCGGGGAGAGAGCAGTACTTC
TRBV28	TRBD1	TRBJ1-4	16	.	CASSTLFETGEEKLFF	TGTGCCAGCAGTACCCTATTTGAGACAGGGGAGGAAAAACTGTTTTTT
TRBV4-1	TRBD2	TRBJ2-7	15	.	CASSQEASGVYEQYF	TGCGCCAGCAGCCAAGAGGCTAGCGGGGTGTACGAGCAGTACTTC
TRBV9	.	TRBJ2-3	16	.	CASSPRNWVGTDTQYF	TGTGCCAGCAGCCCCCGAAACTGGGTGGGCACAGATACGCAGTATTTT
TRBV27	.	TRBJ2-1	15	.	CASSFGQRFYNEQFF	TGTGCCAGCAGTTTCGGTCAGCGGTTTTACAATGAGCAGTTCTTC
TRBV18	.	TRBJ2-7	11	.	CASSTSYEQYF	TGTGCCAGCTCCACCTCTTACGAGCAGTACTTC
TRBV2	.	TRBJ1-2	14	once	CAGDSRGAYDGYTF	TGTGCCGGGGATTCGCGGGGGGCATACGATGGCTACACCTTC
TRBV5-4	.	TRBJ1-1	11	.	CASSGGSEAFF	TGTGCCAGCAGTGGGGGGTCTGAAGCTTTCTTT
TRBV4-1	.	TRBJ1-1	16	.	CASSQDGVSMNTEAFF	TGCGCCAGCAGCCAAGATGGGGTATCCATGAACACTGAAGCTTTCTTT
TRBV7-9	.	TRBJ1-2	16	once	CASSSMGREPNYGYTF	TGTGCCAGCAGCTCAATGGGACGAGAACCTAACTATGGCTACACCTTC